A single sample gave rise to the 8 T cell receptor beta chains below, sequenced in a study of OX40 agonist ivuxolimab in advanced cancers. Some clones are missing from TCRdb's copy, which holds only in-frame ones; the method was immunoSEQ multiplex PCR. Found here are tens of thousands of clones, over 80% of them singletons; the top ten hold roughly 0.6%. The source material was CD4+ or CD8+ T cells sorted from blood, sampled in a trial of the OX40 agonist ivuxolimab. The origin of the receptors is an adult with an advanced solid tumor such as melanoma, head and neck, liver or kidney cancer.

V usage is TRBV6-5 and J usage is TRBJ1-6; D is perhaps TRBD1 (5 bases). Germline V gene lookup returns CDR1 MNHEY and CDR2 SVGAGI. There are 15 residues in the CDR3. Trimming cost V 5 bases and J 8 bases, with 16 bases left between them. The CDR3 coding sequence is TGTGCCAGCAGTGTAGTAGGGACCTTCTATTCACCCCTCCACTTT. Protein product: CASSVVGTFYSPLHF.

This sequence joins TRBV18 and TRBJ1-4; 9 bases align to TRBD1. J lost 5 bases, V lost 3 bases, and 7 bases had no gene match. CDR1 is KGHSH, CDR2 LQKENI, per germline. CDR3 size: 16 residues. The CDR3 here is CASSPLTTGGNEKLFF. As DNA, the CDR3 is TGTGCCAGCTCACCCCTTACGACAGGGGGGAATGAAAAACTGTTTTTT.

DNA for the CDR3: TGTGCCAGCAGCCAAGATATCGGCAGGTTAGCTTTCTTT. Amino acids: CASSQDIGRLAFF. The chain recombines TRBV14 with TRBJ1-1; D call uncertain. CDR1 is SGHDN, CDR2 FVKESK, per germline. The CDR3 runs 13 residues. The germline V and J ends were trimmed by 0 bases and 10 bases, with 12 bases remaining between them.

The chain joins TRBV2 to TRBJ2-2; a weak D match, TRBD2 (5 bases). The CDR3 length is 14 residues. Germline lookup yields CDR1 SNHLY and CDR2 FYNNEI. Deletions cut 8 bases from V and 1 base from J, with 11 bases between. The CDR3 coding sequence is TGTGCCAGCCTGGGTACTAGGAACACCGGGGAGCTGTTTTTT. It specifies CASLGTRNTGELFF.

The V gene is TRBV6-5, the J gene TRBJ2-1, with a weak D call TRBD2 (6 bases). Trimming pared 6 bases from V and 0 bases from J, leaving 12 bases between. CDR3 size: 15 residues. CDR1 is MNHEY, CDR2 SVGAGI, per germline. For the CDR3, the DNA is TGTGCCAGCAGGTCCGGGACTCACTCCTACAATGAGCAGTTCTTC. Translated, it gives CASRSGTHSYNEQFF.

This chain connects TRBV30 to TRBJ1-5, with D unclear. V gave up 2 bases and J gave up 2 bases, with 19 bases separating them. Looked up from germline, CDR1 is GTSNPN and CDR2 is SVGIG (reference sequence). The CDR3 consists of 17 residues. CDR3: CAWSKTRALRGNQPQHF. The CDR3 DNA reads TGTGCCTGGAGTAAAACCCGGGCCCTAAGGGGCAATCAGCCCCAGCATTTT.

The chain combines TRBV27 with TRBJ2-3; D could derive from TRBD1 or TRBD2 (5 bases each). V shed 6 bases and J shed 6 bases, with 13 bases lying between them. CDR1 is MNHEY and CDR2 is SMNVEV in the germline V gene (reference sequence). The CDR3 has 13 residues. The CDR3: CASRPLGADTQYF. The CDR3 DNA follows: TGTGCCAGCAGGCCACTAGGGGCGGATACGCAGTATTTT.

The J gene is TRBJ2-2, the V gene TRBV9; 12 bases fit TRBD1. There are 16 residues in the CDR3. Germline loops: CDR1 SGDLS, CDR2 YYNGEE. After removal of 4 bases from V and 4 bases from J, the junction contained 5 bases not matched to a gene. The CDR3 sequence: CASSSPGQGATGELFF. CDR3 nucleotides: TGTGCCAGCAGCTCACCGGGACAGGGGGCCACCGGGGAGCTGTTTTTT.